Below, 24 T cell receptor beta chains from the same sample are listed, as sequenced in a study of neurological immune-mediated disorders. TCRdb independently ran MiXCR on the 5' RACE reads; one entry per CDR3 protein. This sample yields 18,000 or so distinct CDR3 sequences, of which about 10% are seen a single time; less than 30% belongs to the top ten. The sample comprised CD8+ T cells from blood. These receptors all come from a woman aged 50 to 60 in good health.

The rearrangement uses TRBV12-3 or TRBV12-4 and TRBJ1-2; D not resolved. V was clipped by 1 base and J by 0 bases, with 6 bases between them. The CDR3 has 14 residues. The CDR3 spells CASSLEGSNYGYTF. CDR3 DNA sequence: TGTGCCAGCAGTTTAGAAGGGTCTAACTATGGCTACACCTTC.

This clonotype was detected ten times or more. The V gene is TRBV5-5, the J gene TRBJ2-1; 8 bases agree with TRBD1. Germline V gene data show CDR1 as SGHKS and CDR2 as YYEKEE (reference sequence). The CDR3 is made up of 14 amino acids. After removal of 3 bases from V and 8 bases from J, the junction contained 7 bases not matched to a gene. CDR3 sequence: CASSWPDRVDEQFF. In nucleotides, the CDR3 is TGTGCCAGCAGCTGGCCGGACAGGGTCGATGAGCAGTTCTTC.

This clonotype was observed many times. The J gene is TRBJ1-5, the V gene TRBV5-1; D gene uncertain. Trimming removed 0 bases from V and 0 bases from J, with 7 bases in between. Germline V lookup: CDR1 SGHRS, CDR2 YFSETQ. The CDR3 is 15 amino acids. CDR3: CASSLDTTSNQPQHF. CDR3 coding DNA: TGCGCCAGCAGCTTGGACACCACTAGCAATCAGCCCCAGCATTTT.

This clonotype has ten or more counts. The rearrangement uses TRBV7-8 and TRBJ2-4; 10 bases match TRBD1. V was pared by 5 bases and J by 1 base, with 11 bases of the junction left unmatched. The CDR3 loop spans 18 amino acids. CDR1 is SGHVS and CDR2 is FQNEAQ in the germline V gene. The CDR3 coding sequence is TGTGCCAGCAGCCAAGGACAGGGGGGGGTTTCGGCCAAAAACATTCAGTACTTC. This sequence encodes CASSQGQGGVSAKNIQYF.

The sample holds many counts of this clonotype. The chain carries TRBV5-1 and TRBJ2-7, with D tentatively TRBD1 (5 bases). CDR3 size: 14 residues. With 3 bases removed from V and 1 base from J, the gap between germline ends came to 11 bases. Germline CDR1 SGHRS, CDR2 YFSETQ. The CDR3 DNA reads as TGCGCCAGCAGCTCCACAGGCCCATCCTACGAGCAGTACTTC. It translates to CASSSTGPSYEQYF.

This clonotype has at least ten counts. CDR3 amino acids: CASSPTAGRNQPQHF. Here the CDR3 DNA reads TGTGCCAGCAGCCCCACCGCCGGTCGCAATCAGCCCCAGCATTTT. This chain links TRBV27 with TRBJ1-5; D is unresolved. Germline V gene data show CDR1 as MNHEY and CDR2 as SMNVEV (reference sequence). The CDR3 sequence is 15 residues long. Trimming stripped 6 bases from V and 2 bases from J, with 14 bases between.

This clonotype was seen ten or more times. The CDR3 region has the DNA TGCGCCAGCAGCCAGGGACAGGGTAACGAGCAGTACTTC. Its translation: CASSQGQGNEQYF. This chain uses TRBV5-1 with TRBJ2-7, with 9 positions matching TRBD1. This CDR3 contains 13 residues. Germline V gives CDR1 SGHRS, CDR2 YFSETQ. V was clipped by 4 bases and J by 5 bases; unmatched bases: 4.

At least ten counts were recorded for this clonotype. The chain carries TRBV7-9 and TRBJ2-2; TRBD1 is a possible D gene (6 bases). The CDR3 has 15 residues. Trimming left V 1 base short and J 0 bases short, with 6 bases between. CDR1 is SEHNR and CDR2 is FQNEAQ in the germline V gene (reference sequence). CDR3 sequence (DNA): TGTGCCAGCAGCTTAGGGGGGCCGAACACCGGGGAGCTGTTTTTT. This gives the protein CASSLGGPNTGELFF.

This clonotype was detected ten times or more. The rearrangement joins TRBV20-1 to TRBJ1-5; D is possibly TRBD1 (5 bases). The V and J ends lost 3 bases and 5 bases respectively, with 17 bases between them. The CDR3 is made up of 15 amino acids. Looked up from germline, CDR1 is DFQATT and CDR2 is SNEGSKA (reference sequence). CDR3 loop: CSAREGRGFDQPQHF. The CDR3, as DNA: TGCAGTGCTAGGGAGGGGAGAGGGTTTGATCAGCCCCAGCATTTT.

This clonotype was counted ten times or more. V gene TRBV7-3 combines with J gene TRBJ2-7, with TRBD2 matching over 10 bases. CDR1 is SGHTA, CDR2 FQGTGA, per germline. V dropped 5 bases and J dropped 6; count of bases not matched to a gene: 10. This CDR3 spans 15 amino acids. Written as DNA, the CDR3 is TGTGCCAGCAGCACCAGCGGGGGGGTAACTAGCGAGCAGTACTTC. This encodes CASSTSGGVTSEQYF.

This clonotype has ten or more counts. The rearrangement joins TRBV20-1 to TRBJ1-5, with D maybe TRBD1 (5 bases). Germline CDR1 and CDR2: DFQATT and SNEGSKA (reference sequence). The CDR3 extends over 15 amino acids. Trimming took 0 bases from V and 3 from J, leaving 12 bases between them. CDR3 loop: CSARDIEGTNQPQHF. As DNA, the CDR3 is TGCAGTGCTAGAGATATCGAGGGGACCAATCAGCCCCAGCATTTT.

This clonotype was seen at least ten times. The chain couples TRBV6-2 or TRBV6-3 to TRBJ2-3; D remains ambiguous. V was trimmed by 10 bases and J by 5 bases, leaving 19 bases between them. CDR1 and CDR2 from the germline V gene are MNHEY and SVGEGT. This CDR3 is 14 amino acids long. CDR3 sequence reads: CATEDDLPGDTQYF. DNA of the CDR3: TGTGCCACTGAGGACGATCTCCCGGGAGATACGCAGTATTTT.

This clonotype was recorded only once. The chain carries TRBV5-1 and TRBJ2-5; 8 positions match TRBD2. The CDR3 loop spans 16 amino acids. V lost 0 bases, J lost 4 bases, and 8 bases stayed unmatched. Looked up from germline, CDR1 is SGHRS and CDR2 is YFSETQ. The CDR3 spells CASSLALGGAGETQYF. The DNA for the CDR3 is TGCGCCAGCAGCTTGGCCCTCGGGGGGGCAGGAGAGACCCAGTACTTC. The full variable domain, its missing parts supplied by reference TRBV5-1 and TRBJ2-5, is KAGVTQTPRYLIKTRGQQVTLSCSPISGHRSVSWYQQTPGQGLQFLFEYFSETQRNKGNFPGRFSGRQFSNSRSEMNVSTLELGDSALYLCASSLALGGAGETQYFGPGTRLLVL.

This clonotype showed up many times. This chain links TRBV29-1 with TRBJ2-1; D gene uncertain. Per germline, CDR1 SQVTM and CDR2 ANQGSEA. The V end lost 3 bases, the J end lost 3 bases, and 6 bases lay between the germline ends. CDR3 size: 12 residues. CDR3 in amino acids: CSVDESYNEQFF. DNA for the CDR3: TGCAGCGTTGATGAGAGCTACAATGAGCAGTTCTTC.

This clonotype was observed at least ten times. This chain connects TRBV7-9 to TRBJ2-1; D remains unclear. The V end was cut by 3 bases, the J end by 6 bases, with 15 bases between. The CDR3 totals 15 residues. Germline V lookup: CDR1 SEHNR, CDR2 FQNEAQ (reference sequence). CDR3 DNA sequence: TGTGCCAGCAGCTTCTCGGTAGGCGGCTCCAATGAGCAGTTCTTC. Translated: CASSFSVGGSNEQFF.

At least ten counts were recorded for this clonotype. The chain joins TRBV20-1 to TRBJ1-2, with no clear D. This CDR3 comprises 15 residues. Germline assignment: CDR1 DFQATT and CDR2 SNEGSKA (reference sequence). V shed 2 bases and J shed 2 bases, with 15 bases lying between them. DNA of the CDR3: TGCAGTGCTAGAAACCCGCGATCTGAGAACTATGGCTACACCTTC. Its translation: CSARNPRSENYGYTF.

This clonotype was seen repeatedly, ten times or more. The rearrangement joins TRBV29-1 to TRBJ2-7, with 9 positions matching TRBD1. V lost 4 bases to trimming and J lost 2 bases; unmatched junction nucleotides: 3. CDR1 is SQVTM, CDR2 ANQGSEA, per germline. The CDR3 consists of 13 residues. CDR3 nucleotide sequence: TGCAGCGTTGGGGGACAGGGCGCCTACGAGCAGTACTTC. Amino acid sequence: CSVGGQGAYEQYF.

This clonotype was seen at least ten times. This chain links TRBV7-9 with TRBJ2-7; D might be TRBD1 (5 bases). The germline V gene has CDR1 SEHNR and CDR2 FQNEAQ (reference sequence). V was trimmed by 5 bases and J by 7 bases, leaving 24 bases between them. This CDR3 spans 16 amino acids. The CDR3 spells CASSPVVMQGVREQYF. The DNA for the CDR3 is TGTGCCAGCAGCCCCGTAGTAATGCAGGGTGTGCGGGAGCAGTACTTC.

This clonotype was observed many times. This chain joins TRBV10-3 and TRBJ2-3, with 7 bases identical to TRBD2. From germline, CDR1 is ENHRY and CDR2 SYGVKD. This CDR3 contains 17 residues. Losses at the gene ends were 0 bases for V and 2 bases for J; bases not matched to a gene: 8. CDR3 protein: CAISESTGGRFTDTQYF. DNA for the CDR3: TGTGCCATCAGTGAGTCGACGGGGGGAAGGTTCACAGATACGCAGTATTTT.

Ten or more counts support this clonotype. V usage is TRBV2 and J usage is TRBJ2-5, with D perhaps TRBD2 (6 bases). CDR1 SNHLY and CDR2 FYNNEI come from the germline V gene. V lost 6 bases and J 5 bases, leaving 16 bases between the germline ends. The CDR3 covers 14 residues. The CDR3 nucleotides read TGTGCCAGCAGGATAACTAGCTTTGTGGAGACCCAGTACTTC. Translated, it gives CASRITSFVETQYF.

This clonotype showed up many times. V gene TRBV7-9 combines with J gene TRBJ1-1; tentative D call: TRBD1 (5 bases). The V end lost 0 bases, the J end lost 3 bases, and 14 bases lay between the germline ends. The CDR3 extends over 16 amino acids. CDR1 and CDR2 from the germline V gene are SEHNR and FQNEAQ (reference sequence). The CDR3 nucleotides read TGTGCCAGCAGCTTAGCGCTTATAGGGGAGGACACTGAAGCTTTCTTT. It specifies CASSLALIGEDTEAFF.

This clonotype was picked up a small number of times. The chain recombines TRBV7-8 with TRBJ2-6, with 7 bases matching TRBD1. Germline V gene sequence: CDR1 SGHVS, CDR2 FQNEAQ. The V segment lost 2 bases and the J segment 3 bases; nucleotides outside the gene matches: 10. This CDR3 is built from 18 residues. The CDR3 loop reads CASSLNTGAFVGANVLTF. The CDR3 DNA follows: TGTGCCAGCAGCTTAAATACAGGGGCATTCGTTGGGGCCAACGTCCTGACTTTC.

The chain uses TRBV6-4 and TRBJ2-2; D is unclear. The CDR3 has 13 amino acids. Germline V gene sequence: CDR1 MRHNA, CDR2 SNTAGT. Trimming removed 3 bases from V and 4 bases from J, with 6 bases in between. Here the CDR3 reads CASSEVVTGELFF. The CDR3 DNA reads as TGTGCCAGCAGTGAAGTGGTCACCGGGGAGCTGTTTTTT.

The rearrangement joins TRBV9 to TRBJ1-5; TRBD1 is a possible D gene (5 bases). Germline V CDR1 and CDR2: SGDLS, YYNGEE. The V gene lost 7 bases and the J gene lost 6 bases, with 11 bases spanning the gap. The CDR3 runs 12 residues. CDR3: CASGAGVQPQHF. The CDR3 coding sequence is TGTGCCAGCGGAGCGGGGGTTCAGCCCCAGCATTTT.